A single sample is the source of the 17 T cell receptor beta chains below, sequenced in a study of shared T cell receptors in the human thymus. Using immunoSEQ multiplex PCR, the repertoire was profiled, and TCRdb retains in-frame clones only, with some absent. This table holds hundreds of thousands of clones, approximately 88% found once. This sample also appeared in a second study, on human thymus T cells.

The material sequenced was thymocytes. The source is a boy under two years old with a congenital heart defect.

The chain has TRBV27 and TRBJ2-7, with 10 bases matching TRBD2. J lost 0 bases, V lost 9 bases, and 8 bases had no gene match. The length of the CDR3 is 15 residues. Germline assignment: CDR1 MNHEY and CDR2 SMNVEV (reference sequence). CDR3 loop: CASSLAGYRSYEQYF. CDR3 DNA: TGTGCCAGTTCACTAGCGGGGTATCGCTCCTACGAGCAGTACTTC.

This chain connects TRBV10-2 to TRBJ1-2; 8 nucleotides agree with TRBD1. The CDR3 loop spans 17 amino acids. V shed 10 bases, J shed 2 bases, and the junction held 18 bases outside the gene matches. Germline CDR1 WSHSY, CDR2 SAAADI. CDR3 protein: CATINRTGFGLNYGYTF. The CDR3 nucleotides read TGCGCCACCATCAATAGGACAGGGTTCGGGCTCAACTATGGCTACACCTTC.

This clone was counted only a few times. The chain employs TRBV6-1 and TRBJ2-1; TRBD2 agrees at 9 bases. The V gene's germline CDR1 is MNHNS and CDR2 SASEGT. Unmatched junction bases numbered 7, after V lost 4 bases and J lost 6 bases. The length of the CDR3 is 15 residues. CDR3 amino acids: CASSGPGLAPNEQFF. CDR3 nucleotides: TGTGCCAGCAGTGGGCCGGGACTAGCCCCCAATGAGCAGTTCTTC.

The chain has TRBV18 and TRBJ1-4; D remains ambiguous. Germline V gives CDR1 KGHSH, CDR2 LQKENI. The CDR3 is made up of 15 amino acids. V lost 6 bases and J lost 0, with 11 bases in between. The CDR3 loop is CASSLRGPTNEKLFF. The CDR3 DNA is TGTGCCAGCTCGCTCCGTGGGCCAACTAATGAAAAACTGTTTTTT.

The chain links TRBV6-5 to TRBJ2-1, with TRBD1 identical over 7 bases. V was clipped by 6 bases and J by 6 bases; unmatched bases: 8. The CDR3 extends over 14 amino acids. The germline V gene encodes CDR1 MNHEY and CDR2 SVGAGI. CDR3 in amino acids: CASSLRGGPNEQFF. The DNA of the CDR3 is TGTGCCAGCAGCCTCAGAGGGGGCCCCAATGAGCAGTTCTTC.

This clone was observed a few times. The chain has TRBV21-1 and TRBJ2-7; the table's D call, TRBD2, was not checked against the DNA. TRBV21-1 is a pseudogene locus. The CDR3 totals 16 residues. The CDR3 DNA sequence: TGTGCCAGCAGCAAAGCAGGAGGCGGCTGGGCCTACGAGCAGTACTTC. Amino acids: CASSKAGGGWAYEQYF.

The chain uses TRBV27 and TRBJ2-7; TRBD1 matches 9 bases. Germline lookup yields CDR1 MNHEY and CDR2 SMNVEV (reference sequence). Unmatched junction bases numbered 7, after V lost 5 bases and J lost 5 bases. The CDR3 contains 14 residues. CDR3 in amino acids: CASSNGTGFHEQYF. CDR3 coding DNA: TGTGCCAGCAGTAACGGGACAGGGTTCCACGAGCAGTACTTC.

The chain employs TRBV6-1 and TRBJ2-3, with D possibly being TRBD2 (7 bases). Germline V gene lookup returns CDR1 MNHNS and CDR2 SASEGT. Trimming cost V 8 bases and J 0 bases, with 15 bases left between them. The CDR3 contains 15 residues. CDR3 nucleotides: TGTGCCAGCCCAGGGGATAGCGGGAGCACAGATACGCAGTATTTT. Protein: CASPGDSGSTDTQYF.

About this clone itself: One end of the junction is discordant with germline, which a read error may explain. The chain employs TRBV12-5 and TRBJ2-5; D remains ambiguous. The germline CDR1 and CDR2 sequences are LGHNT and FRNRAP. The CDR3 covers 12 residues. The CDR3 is CASGLPREAQYF. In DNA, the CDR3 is TGTGCTAGTGGTTTGCCAAGAGAGGCCCAGTACTTC. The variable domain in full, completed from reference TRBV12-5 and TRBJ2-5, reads DARVTQTPRHKVTEMGQEVTMRCQPILGHNTVFWYRQTMMQGLELLAYFRNRAPLDDSGMPKDRFSAEMPDATLATLKIQPSEPRDSAVYFCASGLPREAQYFGPGTRLLVL.

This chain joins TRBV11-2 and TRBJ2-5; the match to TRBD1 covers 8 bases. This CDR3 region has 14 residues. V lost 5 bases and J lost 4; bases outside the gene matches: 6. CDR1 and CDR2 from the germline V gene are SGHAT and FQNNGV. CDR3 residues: CASSRQGCGETQYF. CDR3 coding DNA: TGTGCCAGCAGCAGACAGGGGTGCGGAGAGACCCAGTACTTC.

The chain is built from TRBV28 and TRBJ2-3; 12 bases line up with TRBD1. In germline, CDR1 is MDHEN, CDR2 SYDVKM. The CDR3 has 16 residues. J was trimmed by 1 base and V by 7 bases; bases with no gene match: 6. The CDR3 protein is CASTPGQGACTDTQYF. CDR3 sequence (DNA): TGTGCCAGCACTCCGGGACAGGGGGCTTGCACAGATACGCAGTATTTT.

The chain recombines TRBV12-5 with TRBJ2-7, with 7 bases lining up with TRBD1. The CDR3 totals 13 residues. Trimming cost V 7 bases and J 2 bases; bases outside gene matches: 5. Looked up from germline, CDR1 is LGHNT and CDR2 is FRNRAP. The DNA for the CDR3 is TGTGCTAGTGCCGGGGACAGAACCTACGAGCAGTACTTC. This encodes CASAGDRTYEQYF.

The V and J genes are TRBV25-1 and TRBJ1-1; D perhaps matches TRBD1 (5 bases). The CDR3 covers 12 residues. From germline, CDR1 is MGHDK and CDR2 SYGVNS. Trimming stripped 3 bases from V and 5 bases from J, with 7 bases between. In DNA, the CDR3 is TGTGCCAGCAGTGACCGGACAACTGAAGCTTTCTTT. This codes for CASSDRTTEAFF.

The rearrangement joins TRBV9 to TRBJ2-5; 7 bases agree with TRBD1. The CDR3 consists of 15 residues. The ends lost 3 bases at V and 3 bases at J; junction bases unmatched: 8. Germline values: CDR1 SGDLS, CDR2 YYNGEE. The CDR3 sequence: CASSARQGVEETQYF. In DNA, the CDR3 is TGTGCCAGCAGCGCCAGACAGGGCGTAGAAGAGACCCAGTACTTC. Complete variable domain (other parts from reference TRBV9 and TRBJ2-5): DSGVTQTPKHLITATGQRVTLRCSPRSGDLSVYWYQQSLDQGLQFLIQYYNGEERAKGNILERFSAQQFPDLHSELNLSSLELGDSALYFCASSARQGVEETQYFGPGTRLLVL.

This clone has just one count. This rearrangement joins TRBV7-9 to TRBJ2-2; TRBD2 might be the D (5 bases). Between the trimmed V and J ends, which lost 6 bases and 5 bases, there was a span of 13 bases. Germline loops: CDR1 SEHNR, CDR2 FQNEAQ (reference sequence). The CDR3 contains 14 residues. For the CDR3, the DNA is TGTGCCAGCAGAGAAACGGGAAATACCGGGGAGCTGTTTTTT. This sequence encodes CASRETGNTGELFF.

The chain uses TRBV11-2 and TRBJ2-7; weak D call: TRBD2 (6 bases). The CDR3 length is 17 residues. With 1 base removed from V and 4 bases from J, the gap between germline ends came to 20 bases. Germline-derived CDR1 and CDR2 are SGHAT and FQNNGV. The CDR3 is CASSLGNRDPAGYEQYF. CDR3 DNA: TGTGCCAGCAGCTTAGGCAACCGGGACCCGGCGGGGTACGAGCAGTACTTC.

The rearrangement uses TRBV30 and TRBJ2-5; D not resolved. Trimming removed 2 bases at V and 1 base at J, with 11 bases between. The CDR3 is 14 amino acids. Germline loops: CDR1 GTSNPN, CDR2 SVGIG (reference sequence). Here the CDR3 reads CAWSPEAFQETQYF. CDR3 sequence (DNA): TGTGCCTGGAGTCCAGAGGCATTCCAAGAGACCCAGTACTTC.